Listed here are 27 T cell receptor beta chains from one sample, sequenced in a study of blood T cells in healthy people across ages. The authors ran a second PCR of roughly 6 to 12 cycles using a sample-barcoded 5' primer and a J-beta primer mix. From the 5' RACE reads, TCRdb called clonotypes with MiXCR, one entry per CDR3 protein. Of approximately 2,000,000 distinct CDR3 sequences in the sample, approximately 40% were seen once. Source material: blood. The receptors derive from a human donor in good health.

The chain is built from TRBV7-6 and TRBJ2-5; D may be TRBD1 or TRBD2 (5 bases each). CDR1 is SGHVS and CDR2 is FNYEAQ in the germline V gene. The CDR3 has 14 amino acids. V was clipped by 5 bases and J by 5 bases, with 15 bases between them. CDR3 in amino acids: CASSQGYTGETQYF. Here the CDR3 DNA reads TGTGCCAGCAGCCAGGGATATACGGGGGAGACCCAGTACTTC.

This clonotype was detected many times. This chain connects TRBV4-3 to TRBJ2-6; TRBD2 matches at 8 bases. CDR1 LGHNA and CDR2 YSLEER come from the germline V gene. The V segment lost 3 bases and the J segment 3 bases; nucleotides outside the gene matches: 10. This CDR3 spans 18 amino acids. This chain's CDR3 is CASSHLPARGGGANVLTF. The CDR3 nucleotides read TGCGCCAGCAGCCATCTCCCCGCCCGGGGGGGTGGGGCCAACGTCCTGACTTTC.

The chain couples TRBV10-3 to TRBJ1-2, with 10 bases aligning to TRBD1. The CDR3 is 16 amino acids. Germline V lookup: CDR1 ENHRY, CDR2 SYGVKD. V shed 4 bases and J 8 bases; nucleotides not matched to a gene: 13. The CDR3 protein is CAISAIVSGQGNGYTF. The CDR3 DNA reads TGTGCCATCAGTGCTATAGTGTCGGGACAGGGGAACGGCTACACCTTC.

CDR3 nucleotides: TGTGCCAGCGTCCGGACAGCCAATTCACCCCTCCACTTT. As protein: CASVRTANSPLHF. This chain links TRBV2 with TRBJ1-6, with D possibly matching TRBD1 (6 bases). The length of the CDR3 is 13 residues. V shed 8 bases and J shed 7 bases, with 12 bases lying between them. Per germline, CDR1 SNHLY and CDR2 FYNNEI. The complete variable domain, with remaining parts taken from reference TRBV2 and TRBJ1-6, reads EPEVTQTPSHQVTQMGQEVILRCVPISNHLYFYWYRQILGQKVEFLVSFYNNEISEKSEIFDDQFSVERPDGSNFTLKIRSTKLEDSAMYFCASVRTANSPLHFGNGTRLTVT.

The chain employs TRBV5-1 and TRBJ2-7; D possibly matches TRBD1 or TRBD2 (5 bases each). V lost 2 bases and J 6 bases, leaving 12 bases between the germline ends. CDR3 length equals 13 residues. Germline V lookup: CDR1 SGHRS, CDR2 YFSETQ. In nucleotides, the CDR3 is TGCGCCAGCAGCTTAGATGAGGGGCGCGAGCAGTACTTC. Protein: CASSLDEGREQYF.

The chain couples TRBV7-3 to TRBJ2-7; D is perhaps TRBD2 (6 bases). The germline CDR1 and CDR2 sequences are SGHTA and FQGTGA. There are 15 residues in the CDR3. V lost 5 bases, J lost 3 bases, and 17 bases lay in between. Here the CDR3 reads CASSTNGGQGYEQYF. In DNA form, the CDR3 reads TGTGCCAGCAGCACTAACGGGGGTCAGGGCTACGAGCAGTACTTC.

This clonotype showed up just a few times. The CDR3 DNA follows: TGCAGCGGTGGGACTAGCGGGGGTGCGGATGAGCAGTTCTTC. Its protein is CSGGTSGGADEQFF. The V call is TRBV29-1, the J call TRBJ2-1, with 14 bases identical to TRBD2. The CDR3 extends over 14 amino acids. CDR1 is SQVTM and CDR2 is ANQGSEA in the germline V gene. With V trimmed by 7 bases and J by 8 bases, 7 bases remained unmatched.

Concerning this clonotype itself: At one boundary the junction diverges from the germline segment, which might be a read error. The chain combines TRBV20-1 with TRBJ2-1; tentative D call: TRBD1 (5 bases). CDR1 DFQATT and CDR2 SNEGSKA come from the germline V gene (reference sequence). The CDR3 extends over 14 amino acids. The CDR3 DNA reads as TGCAGTGCTATAGACCGGCACTCGGACAATGGGCAGTTCTTC. Its translation: CSAIDRHSDNGQFF.

There are many counts of this clonotype. This sequence joins TRBV7-2 and TRBJ2-3; the D gene is possibly TRBD1 (5 bases). The CDR3 length is 15 residues. Germline CDR1 and CDR2: SGHTA and FQGNSA. V lost 5 bases, J lost 7 bases, and 19 bases lay in between. CDR3 nucleotide sequence: TGTGCCAGCAGCACAGGCGGAATTCAAGCATATACGCAGTATTTT. This encodes CASSTGGIQAYTQYF.

V is TRBV6-6 and J is TRBJ2-7; TRBD1 might be the D (6 bases). CDR1 is MNHNY and CDR2 is SVGAGI in the germline V gene (reference sequence). V gave up 2 bases and J gave up 2 bases, with 10 bases separating them. The CDR3 runs 14 residues. The CDR3 DNA reads as TGTGCCAGCAGTTACGTGGGGGCCCCCTACGAGCAGTACTTC. Its translation: CASSYVGAPYEQYF.

CDR3 in amino acids: CASSRSLMNTEAFF. CDR3 bases: TGTGCCAGCAGTCGTTCCCTCATGAACACTGAAGCTTTCTTT. The chain has TRBV6-6 and TRBJ1-1, with no clear D. The CDR3 spans 14 residues. Germline V gene lookup returns CDR1 MNHNY and CDR2 SVGAGI (reference sequence). V was cut by 5 bases and J by 0 bases, with 10 bases left in between.

The genes are TRBV28 and TRBJ1-1; D remains ambiguous. V was cut by 4 bases and J by 1 base, with 13 bases left in between. The CDR3 covers 15 residues. Per germline, CDR1 MDHEN and CDR2 SYDVKM. The CDR3 region has the DNA TGTGCCAGCAGTTCGGGGTCTGTCGGGAACACTGAAGCTTTCTTT. Protein: CASSSGSVGNTEAFF. Variable domain in full (rest from reference TRBV28 and TRBJ1-1): DVKVTQSSRYLVKRTGEKVFLECVQDMDHENMFWYRQDPGLGLRLIYFSYDVKMKEKGDIPEGYSVSREKKERFSLILESASTNQTSMYLCASSSGSVGNTEAFFGQGTRLTVV.

This clonotype was seen only a few times. The rearrangement joins TRBV5-5 to TRBJ2-3, with unresolved D. Germline CDR1 reads SGHKS; CDR2 reads YYEKEE (reference sequence). The V end was cut by 1 base, the J end by 0 bases, with 9 bases between. The CDR3 loop spans 15 amino acids. CDR3 protein: CASSLFGGSTDTQYF. In nucleotides, the CDR3 is TGTGCCAGCAGCTTGTTTGGTGGGAGCACAGATACGCAGTATTTT.

At least ten counts were recorded for this clonotype. The V gene is TRBV6-2 or TRBV6-3, the J gene TRBJ1-5; D may be TRBD1 (5 bases). Germline CDR1 is MNHEY and CDR2 is SVGEGT. This CDR3 region has 15 residues. V lost 5 bases and J 6 bases, leaving 17 bases between the germline ends. The CDR3 region has the DNA TGTGCCAGCAGTCCCGGGGACTTTGGGGGTCAGCCCCAGCATTTT. Its protein is CASSPGDFGGQPQHF.

V is TRBV6-5 and J is TRBJ1-6; D may be TRBD1 (5 bases). There are 16 residues in the CDR3. The germline V and J ends were trimmed by 7 bases and 9 bases, with 22 bases remaining between them. Germline CDR1 reads MNHEY; CDR2 reads SVGAGI. The CDR3 protein is CASNKPTGPGGSPLHF. CDR3 bases: TGTGCCAGCAACAAACCTACAGGTCCCGGCGGTTCACCCCTCCACTTT.

CDR3 sequence (DNA): TGCAGTGCTGGGGACCTCAGGTGGGGGTCCTACAATGAGCAGTTCTTC. This codes for CSAGDLRWGSYNEQFF. V gene TRBV20-1 combines with J gene TRBJ2-1, with D possibly called TRBD1 or TRBD2 (5 bases each). CDR1 is DFQATT and CDR2 is SNEGSKA in the germline V gene (reference sequence). V shed 5 bases and J shed 1 base, with 18 bases lying between them. This CDR3 is 16 amino acids long.

This sequence joins TRBV27 and TRBJ2-5; 9 bases fit TRBD2. Germline V gene lookup returns CDR1 MNHEY and CDR2 SMNVEV (reference sequence). This CDR3 contains 15 residues. The V gene end was trimmed by 5 bases and the J gene end by 11 bases; junction bases not matched to a gene: 15. The CDR3 nucleotides read TGTGCCAGCAGTCGAAGTAGCGGGAGTCTTGGGGAGCAGTACTTC. Translated, it gives CASSRSSGSLGEQYF.

Many counts were recorded for this clonotype. This chain uses TRBV6-6 with TRBJ2-1; 12 bases align to TRBD2. The length of the CDR3 is 17 residues. Germline V gene lookup returns CDR1 MNHNY and CDR2 SVGAGI (reference sequence). After removal of 0 bases from V and 7 bases from J, the junction contained 7 bases not matched to a gene. CDR3 in DNA: TGTGCCAGCAGTTACTCGATGGGGCTAGCGGGGGGGAATGAGCAGTTCTTC. Translated, it gives CASSYSMGLAGGNEQFF.

This chain joins TRBV27 and TRBJ2-7; the D gene is possibly TRBD1 (5 bases). Trimming pared 9 bases from V and 4 bases from J, leaving 10 bases between. Germline loops: CDR1 MNHEY, CDR2 SMNVEV (reference sequence). The CDR3 consists of 11 residues. The CDR3 loop reads CARTQGYEQYF. The CDR3 nucleotides are TGTGCCAGGACCCAGGGATACGAGCAGTACTTC.

The rearrangement joins TRBV9 to TRBJ1-1; the D gene is possibly TRBD1 (5 bases). This CDR3 is built from 15 residues. Germline V gives CDR1 SGDLS, CDR2 YYNGEE. Trimming removed 5 bases from V and 1 base from J, with 15 bases in between. The CDR3 reads CASRPEVGGNTEAFF. The CDR3 DNA is TGTGCCAGCAGGCCCGAGGTGGGGGGGAACACTGAAGCTTTCTTT.

V is TRBV10-2 and J is TRBJ1-1; D call uncertain. V was clipped by 5 bases and J by 6 bases, with 10 bases between them. This CDR3 region has 12 residues. CDR1 is WSHSY and CDR2 is SAAADI in the germline V gene. CDR3 sequence: CASSHRAAEAFF. In nucleotides, the CDR3 is TGCGCCAGCAGTCATAGGGCGGCTGAAGCTTTCTTT.

Points on this clonotype: A much larger clone differs from this one at a single base, so this may be a read error. The V call is TRBV11-2, the J call TRBJ1-2, with TRBD1 matching over 7 bases. The CDR3 consists of 13 residues. Germline V gene sequence: CDR1 SGHAT, CDR2 FQNNGV. The CDR3 DNA is TGTGCCAGCAGCCCCGGGACAGTGAGCGGCTGCACCTTC. This codes for CASSPGTVSGCTF. Variable domain in full (rest from reference TRBV11-2 and TRBJ1-2): EAGVAQSPRYKIIEKRQSVAFWCNPISGHATLYWYQQILGQGPKLLIQFQNNGVVDDSQLPKDRFSAERLKGVDSTLKIQPAKLEDSAVYLCASSPGTVSGCTFGSGTRLTVV.

This clonotype showed up just a few times. This is likely a read error, given that the CDR3 carries no conserved phenylalanine or tryptophan at its end. The chain is built from TRBV24-1 and TRBJ2-3; TRBD2 aligns across 11 bases. Trimming cost V 10 bases and J 5 bases; bases outside gene matches: 7. Germline V lookup: CDR1 KGHDR, CDR2 SFDVKD. The CDR3 runs 14 residues. This CDR3 is CATTTSGALDTQYV. CDR3 nucleotides: TGTGCCACTACGACTAGCGGGGCCCTAGATACGCAGTATGTT.

This clonotype was counted ten times or more. The genes are TRBV29-1 and TRBJ2-5, with a possible D match to TRBD2 (6 bases). CDR1 and CDR2 (germline): SQVTM, ANQGSEA. There are 12 residues in the CDR3. V was pared by 6 bases and J by 4 bases, with 12 bases between. This chain's CDR3 is CSVRGRGETQYF. The CDR3 nucleotides read TGCAGCGTACGGGGGAGAGGAGAGACCCAGTACTTC.

The chain combines TRBV5-1 with TRBJ2-7, with 8 bases lining up with TRBD2. The trim removed 4 bases at V and 0 bases at J, leaving 21 bases unmatched. This CDR3 region has 20 residues. The V gene's germline CDR1 is SGHRS and CDR2 YFSETQ. Here the CDR3 DNA reads TGCGCCAGCAGCCGCGCGGTGAGTTCCCAGGAGCGGGGGAGCTCCTACGAGCAGTACTTC. It encodes CASSRAVSSQERGSSYEQYF.

The gene calls are TRBV5-1 and TRBJ1-2; D is possibly TRBD1 (5 bases). The CDR3 is 15 residues long. CDR1 and CDR2 from the germline V gene are SGHRS and YFSETQ. Trimming removed 4 bases at V and 4 bases at J, with 17 bases between. This CDR3 is CASSRTTDTFYGYTF. In DNA form, the CDR3 reads TGCGCCAGCAGCCGAACTACGGACACGTTCTATGGCTACACCTTC.

CDR3 DNA: TGTGCCAGCAGCTACGTGGGGACTCCCCCTGCCAACGAGCAGTACTTC. Translating gives CASSYVGTPPANEQYF. The rearrangement links TRBV7-9 to TRBJ2-7, with a tentative D call TRBD2 (6 bases). The germline CDR1 and CDR2 sequences are SEHNR and FQNEAQ (reference sequence). Trimming took 4 bases from V and 5 from J, leaving 21 bases between them. The CDR3 is made up of 16 amino acids.